The 21 T cell receptor beta chains presented below share a single source sample, sequenced in a study of beta chain features in type 1 diabetes. Expressed TCRB transcripts were sequenced because the isolated RNA had all been reverse transcribed beforehand. The assay was immunoSEQ multiplex PCR, and TCRdb's table has in-frame clones only and misses some. The repertoire consists of roughly 400,000 clones, with roughly 16% occurring once and the leading ten covering roughly 0.017%. What was sequenced was naive CD4+ T cells from blood. These receptors all come from a woman aged 18-35 years in good health.

The chain carries TRBV5-4 and TRBJ2-7; 10 bases are shared with TRBD1. Trimming at V came to 4 bases and at J to 0 bases, leaving 4 bases not matched to a gene. The CDR3 consists of 15 residues. Germline V gene sequence: CDR1 SGHNT, CDR2 YYREEE (reference sequence). CDR3 amino acids: CASSRDRGPSYEQYF. The CDR3 DNA follows: TGTGCCAGCAGCAGAGACAGGGGGCCCTCCTACGAGCAGTACTTC.

The sample holds a few counts of this clone. Here the CDR3 DNA reads TGTGCCAGCAGACCAACCCAGGCGAGTGGCTACACCTTC. Translated, it gives CASRPTQASGYTF. The rearrangement uses TRBV7-9 and TRBJ1-2; D gene ambiguous. The ends were cut back, 6 bases at V and 7 bases at J, with 15 bases in the middle. CDR3 length: 13 residues. Germline lookup yields CDR1 SEHNR and CDR2 FQNEAQ (reference sequence).

V and J are TRBV7-9 and TRBJ2-7; 10 bases fit TRBD1. CDR1 and CDR2 from the germline V gene are SEHNR and FQNEAQ (reference sequence). The CDR3 totals 15 residues. Trimming at V came to 3 bases and at J to 5 bases, leaving 7 bases not matched to a gene. For the CDR3, the DNA is TGTGCCAGCAGCTTTGCGGGGACAGGGGTTAACGAGCAGTACTTC. Amino acid sequence: CASSFAGTGVNEQYF.

The V call is TRBV4-2, the J call TRBJ2-7; TRBD1 matches at 10 bases. This CDR3 is built from 17 residues. CDR1 LGHNA and CDR2 YNFKEQ come from the germline V gene. With V trimmed by 4 bases and J by 1 base, 10 bases remained unmatched. The CDR3 nucleotides read TGTGCCAGCAGCCCACGACAGGGGGCCTTTTTATCCTACGAGCAGTACTTC. It is translated as CASSPRQGAFLSYEQYF.

This chain joins TRBV2 and TRBJ2-1, with a possible D match to TRBD2 (6 bases). The CDR3 contains 15 residues. V was shortened by 5 bases and J by 1 base, with 12 bases between the two germline ends. CDR1 and CDR2 (germline): SNHLY, FYNNEI. CDR3 DNA sequence: TGTGCCAGCAGTAGGGACTCCGGATCCTACAATGAGCAGTTCTTC. It specifies CASSRDSGSYNEQFF. The whole variable domain, filled in from reference TRBV2 and TRBJ2-1, reads EPEVTQTPSHQVTQMGQEVILRCVPISNHLYFYWYRQILGQKVEFLVSFYNNEISEKSEIFDDQFSVERPDGSNFTLKIRSTKLEDSAMYFCASSRDSGSYNEQFFGPGTRLTVL.

This clone occurred a few times. As DNA, the CDR3 is TGCGCCAGCAGCTTGGGGCAGGGCACCGGGGAGCTGTTTTTT. This gives the protein CASSLGQGTGELFF. The chain couples TRBV5-1 to TRBJ2-2; D is perhaps TRBD1 (5 bases). Germline V CDR1 and CDR2: SGHRS, YFSETQ. Trimming removed 0 bases at V and 4 bases at J, with 7 bases between. The CDR3 covers 14 residues.

The rearrangement links TRBV7-2 to TRBJ1-5, with 11 positions matching TRBD1. V shed 5 bases and J 6 bases; nucleotides not matched to a gene: 3. Germline lookup yields CDR1 SGHTA and CDR2 FQGNSA. The CDR3 has 14 amino acids. The DNA of the CDR3 is TGTGCCAGCAGCGGACAGGGGGCCGGTCAGCCCCAGCATTTT. This sequence encodes CASSGQGAGQPQHF.

This clone turned up a few times. The rearrangement joins TRBV30 to TRBJ2-3; 9 bases match TRBD1. Trimming cost V 3 bases and J 5 bases; bases outside gene matches: 3. CDR3 length equals 13 residues. CDR1 is GTSNPN and CDR2 is SVGIG in the germline V gene (reference sequence). CDR3 in amino acids: CAWSWTGEDTQYF. DNA of the CDR3: TGTGCCTGGAGCTGGACAGGGGAAGATACGCAGTATTTT.

This clone was counted only a few times. The rearrangement uses TRBV28 and TRBJ2-1; 8 nucleotides match TRBD2. CDR1 is MDHEN and CDR2 is SYDVKM in the germline V gene. This CDR3 contains 16 residues. V shed 3 bases, J shed 2 bases, and the junction held 6 bases outside the gene matches. CDR3 region: CASSLIAGGTYNEQFF. CDR3 DNA: TGTGCCAGCAGTTTGATCGCGGGAGGTACCTACAATGAGCAGTTCTTC.

The chain combines TRBV5-1 with TRBJ1-2; D gene ambiguous. Germline V gene sequence: CDR1 SGHRS, CDR2 YFSETQ. Trimming took off 0 bases at V and 8 bases at J, with 11 bases between the two ends. CDR3 length: 13 residues. CDR3 in amino acids: CASSLAGMEGYTF. CDR3 DNA sequence: TGCGCCAGCAGCTTGGCAGGAATGGAAGGCTACACCTTC.

This clone came up a few times. The chain combines TRBV19 with TRBJ2-1; 9 positions agree with TRBD1. The CDR3 length is 16 residues. Trimming at V came to 4 bases and at J to 5 bases, leaving 9 bases not matched to a gene. Germline CDR1 LNHDA, CDR2 SQIVND (reference sequence). As DNA, the CDR3 is TGTGCCAGTAGTACGAGGGACAGGGCCTACAACAATGAGCAGTTCTTC. Encoded protein: CASSTRDRAYNNEQFF.

This clone has a handful of counts. The chain carries TRBV29-1 and TRBJ2-3; no reliable D call. Germline assignment: CDR1 SQVTM and CDR2 ANQGSEA. V was trimmed by 1 base and J by 0 bases, leaving 11 bases between them. The CDR3 contains 15 residues. The CDR3 spells CSVEARSTSTDTQYF. The CDR3 nucleotides read TGCAGCGTTGAAGCACGGTCAACTAGCACAGATACGCAGTATTTT.

The rearrangement uses TRBV9 and TRBJ2-7, with 12 bases lining up with TRBD1. Germline lookup yields CDR1 SGDLS and CDR2 YYNGEE. J lost 7 bases, V lost 0 bases, and 8 bases had no gene match. CDR3 length: 16 residues. CDR3 amino acids: CASSVEAGDRGLEQYF. Here the CDR3 DNA reads TGTGCCAGCAGCGTAGAGGCGGGGGACAGGGGGCTTGAGCAGTACTTC.

This chain joins TRBV25-1 and TRBJ1-2; tentative D call: TRBD1 (5 bases). V was shortened by 3 bases and J by 7 bases, with 9 bases between the two germline ends. CDR1 MGHDK and CDR2 SYGVNS come from the germline V gene. The CDR3 consists of 12 residues. CDR3 loop: CASSDTGAGYTF. CDR3 nucleotide sequence: TGTGCCAGCAGTGATACAGGTGCTGGCTACACCTTC.

In this sample, this clone turned up a few times. This sample includes further DNA sequences coding for the same CDR3. This chain joins TRBV18 and TRBJ2-5; D is uncertain. This CDR3 spans 12 amino acids. CDR1 and CDR2 from the germline V gene are KGHSH and LQKENI. V dropped 2 bases and J dropped 4 bases, with 5 bases sitting between them. CDR3: CASSPGRETQYF. The CDR3 DNA reads as TGTGCCAGCTCACCAGGGCGAGAGACCCAGTACTTC.

This clone was seen only a few times. The CDR3 here is CASSPGGPTDTQYF. The CDR3 bases are TGTGCCAGCTCACCGGGAGGGCCAACAGATACGCAGTATTTT. V and J are TRBV18 and TRBJ2-3, with 7 bases aligning to TRBD2. There are 14 residues in the CDR3. The V gene end was trimmed by 3 bases and the J gene end by 3 bases; junction bases not matched to a gene: 3. CDR1 is KGHSH, CDR2 LQKENI, per germline.

This chain uses TRBV29-1 with TRBJ1-1; 10 bases align to TRBD1. The ends lost 4 bases at V and 7 bases at J; junction bases unmatched: 15. CDR3 length: 16 amino acids. CDR1 SQVTM and CDR2 ANQGSEA come from the germline V gene. CDR3 sequence reads: CSVVSTGGAKTGEAFF. The DNA for the CDR3 is TGCAGCGTTGTATCGACAGGGGGCGCGAAGACGGGTGAAGCTTTCTTT.

The chain carries TRBV5-1 and TRBJ2-1; TRBD2 matches 11 bases. From germline, CDR1 is SGHRS and CDR2 YFSETQ. With 5 bases clipped from V and 8 bases from J, the junction kept 9 bases outside the gene matches. The CDR3 contains 15 residues. CDR3 amino acids: CASSVLAGGRDEQFF. In DNA, the CDR3 is TGCGCCAGCAGTGTTCTAGCGGGAGGAAGGGATGAGCAGTTCTTC.

The chain has TRBV7-9 and TRBJ1-1; tentatively, D is TRBD1 (5 bases). CDR3 length: 13 amino acids. Between the trimmed V and J ends, which lost 8 bases and 3 bases, there was a span of 13 bases. CDR1 and CDR2 (germline): SEHNR, FQNEAQ (reference sequence). The CDR3 loop reads CASHSGMDTEAFF. In nucleotides, the CDR3 is TGTGCCAGCCATTCAGGGATGGACACTGAAGCTTTCTTT.

The chain has TRBV19 and TRBJ2-2, with D maybe TRBD1 (5 bases). This CDR3 is 15 amino acids long. The V end was cut by 5 bases, the J end by 8 bases, with 18 bases between. Germline V gene data show CDR1 as LNHDA and CDR2 as SQIVND (reference sequence). The CDR3 region is CASSAPGLYSGELFF. CDR3 DNA sequence: TGTGCCAGTAGTGCCCCAGGGTTGTATTCGGGGGAGCTGTTTTTT.

This clone was picked up a small number of times. J is TRBJ2-3 and V is TRBV28, with 7 bases lining up with TRBD2. The V and J ends lost 2 bases and 3 bases, in that order; junction bases with no gene match: 5. Germline V CDR1 and CDR2: MDHEN, SYDVKM. This CDR3 spans 15 amino acids. In nucleotides, the CDR3 is TGTGCCAGCAGTTTAGCGGGAGTTGATACAGATACGCAGTATTTT. Translated, it gives CASSLAGVDTDTQYF.